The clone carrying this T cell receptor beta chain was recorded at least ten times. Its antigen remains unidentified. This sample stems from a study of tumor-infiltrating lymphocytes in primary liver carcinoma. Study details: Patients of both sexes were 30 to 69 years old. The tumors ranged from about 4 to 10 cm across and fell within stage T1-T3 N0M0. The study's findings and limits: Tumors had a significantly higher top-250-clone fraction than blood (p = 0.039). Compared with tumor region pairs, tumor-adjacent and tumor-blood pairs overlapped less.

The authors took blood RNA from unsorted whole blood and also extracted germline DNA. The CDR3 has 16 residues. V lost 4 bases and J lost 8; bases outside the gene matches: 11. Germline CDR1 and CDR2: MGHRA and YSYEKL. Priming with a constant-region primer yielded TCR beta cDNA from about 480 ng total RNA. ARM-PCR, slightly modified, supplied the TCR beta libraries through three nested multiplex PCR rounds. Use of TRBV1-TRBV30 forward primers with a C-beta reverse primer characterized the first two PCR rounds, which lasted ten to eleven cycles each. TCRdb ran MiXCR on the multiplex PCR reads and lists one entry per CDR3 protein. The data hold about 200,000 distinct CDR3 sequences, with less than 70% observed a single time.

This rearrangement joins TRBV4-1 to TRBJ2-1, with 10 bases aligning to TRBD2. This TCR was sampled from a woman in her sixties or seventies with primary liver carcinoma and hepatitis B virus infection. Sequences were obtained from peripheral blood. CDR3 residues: CASSPTLASGSDEQFF. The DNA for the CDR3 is TGCGCCAGCAGCCCCACCCTCGCTAGCGGGAGTGATGAGCAGTTCTTC.